These 3 T cell receptor beta chains originate from one sample sequenced in a study of T cells in Graves' hyperthyroidism and ophthalmopathy (dated by TCRdb to the late 2010s). Library preparation used multiplex PCR. TCRdb lists the instrument as Illumina HiSeq 2000. The TCR beta CDR3 regions were amplified from the RNA transcripts. The first round of RT-PCR for the TCR CDR3 was performed with the HTBI primer set and the Qiagen OneStep RT-PCR kit. The public reads were reanalyzed by TCRdb: fastp trimming at Q25, MiXCR alignment, in-frame beta chains only. Every distinct CDR3 protein forms one entry, paired with its most common genes and DNA. A total of some 27,000 distinct CDR3 sequences appear in this sample, nearly 45% of them only once. The ten largest clones add up to about a tenth of the sample. The specimen was blood. The source of these receptors is a woman aged 30 to 39 with Graves' hyperthyroidism.

By proportion, this clonotype is medium-sized. The J gene is TRBJ2-6, the V gene TRBV10-3, with TRBD1 matching 9 bases. J gave up 0 bases and V 10 bases, and 10 bases lay outside the gene matches. Germline V CDR1 and CDR2: ENHRY, SYGVKD. CDR3 length equals 17 residues. Written as DNA, the CDR3 is TGTGCCACGGGACAGGGCGAGCAACTCTCTGGGGCCAACGTCCTGACTTTC. It specifies CATGQGEQLSGANVLTF.

This clonotype was counted at least ten times. The gene calls are TRBV28 and TRBJ2-3; D not resolved. The CDR3 totals 15 residues. Germline lookup yields CDR1 MDHEN and CDR2 SYDVKM. V lost 2 bases, J lost 0 bases, and 9 bases lay in between. The CDR3, as DNA: TGTGCCAGCAGTTTACTTGGGATCAGCACAGATACGCAGTATTTT. Residues: CASSLLGISTDTQYF.

The rearrangement uses TRBV11-2 and TRBJ2-1; 13 nucleotides agree with TRBD2. Germline CDR1 is SGHAT and CDR2 is FQNNGV. Losses at the gene ends were 7 bases for V and 5 bases for J; bases not matched to a gene: 11. The CDR3 has 17 residues. The CDR3 region is CASKMTGTSGTHNEQFF. The CDR3 DNA reads as TGTGCCAGCAAGATGACCGGGACTAGCGGGACCCACAATGAGCAGTTCTTC.